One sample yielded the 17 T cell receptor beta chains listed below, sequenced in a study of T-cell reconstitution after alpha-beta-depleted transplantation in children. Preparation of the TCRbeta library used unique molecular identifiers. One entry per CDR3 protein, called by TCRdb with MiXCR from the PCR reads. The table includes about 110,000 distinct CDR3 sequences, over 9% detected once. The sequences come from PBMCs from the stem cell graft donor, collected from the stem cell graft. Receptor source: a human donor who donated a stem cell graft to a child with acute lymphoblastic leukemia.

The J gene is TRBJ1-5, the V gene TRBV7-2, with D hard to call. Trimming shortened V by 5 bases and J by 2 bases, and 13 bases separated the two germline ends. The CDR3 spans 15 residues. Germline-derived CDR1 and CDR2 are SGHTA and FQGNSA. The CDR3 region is CASSPWVSGNQPQHF. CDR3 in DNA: TGTGCCAGCAGCCCATGGGTTAGTGGCAATCAGCCCCAGCATTTT.

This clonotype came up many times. CDR3 in amino acids: CATGQTWVGELFF. As DNA, the CDR3 is TGTGCCACAGGACAGACCTGGGTCGGGGAGCTGTTTTTT. V gene TRBV3-1 combines with J gene TRBJ2-2, with D possibly being TRBD1 (6 bases). The V gene's germline CDR1 is LGHDT and CDR2 YNNKEL (reference sequence). Trimming pared 10 bases from V and 7 bases from J, leaving 16 bases between. This CDR3 contains 13 residues.

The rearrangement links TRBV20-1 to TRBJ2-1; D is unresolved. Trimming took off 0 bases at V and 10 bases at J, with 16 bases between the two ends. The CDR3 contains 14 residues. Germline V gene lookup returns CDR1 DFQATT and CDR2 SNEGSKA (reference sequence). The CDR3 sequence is CSARDPGPKGEQFF. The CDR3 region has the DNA TGCAGTGCTAGAGATCCAGGCCCAAAGGGAGAGCAGTTCTTC.

The CDR3 DNA sequence: TGTGCCAGCAGTGAAGCGGAGTCCAGGGGATCAGGAGAGACCCAGTACTTC. Its translation: CASSEAESRGSGETQYF. The chain is built from TRBV6-1 and TRBJ2-5; TRBD1 is a possible D gene (6 bases). The CDR3 totals 17 residues. Germline CDR1 is MNHNS and CDR2 is SASEGT. V lost 0 bases, J lost 4 bases, and 18 bases lay in between.

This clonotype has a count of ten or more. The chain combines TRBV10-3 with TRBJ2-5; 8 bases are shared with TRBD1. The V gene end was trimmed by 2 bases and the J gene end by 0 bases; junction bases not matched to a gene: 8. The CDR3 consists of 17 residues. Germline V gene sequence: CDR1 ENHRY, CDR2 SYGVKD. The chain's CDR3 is CAISEPDREFNQETQYF. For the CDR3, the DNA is TGTGCCATCAGTGAGCCGGACAGGGAATTCAACCAAGAGACCCAGTACTTC.

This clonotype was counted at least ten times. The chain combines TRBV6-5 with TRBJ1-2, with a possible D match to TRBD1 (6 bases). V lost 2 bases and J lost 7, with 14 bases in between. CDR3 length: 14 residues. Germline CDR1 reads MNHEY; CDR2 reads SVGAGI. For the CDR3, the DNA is TGTGCCAGCAGTTACCGAGACAGGTCGAGTGGCTACACCTTC. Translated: CASSYRDRSSGYTF.

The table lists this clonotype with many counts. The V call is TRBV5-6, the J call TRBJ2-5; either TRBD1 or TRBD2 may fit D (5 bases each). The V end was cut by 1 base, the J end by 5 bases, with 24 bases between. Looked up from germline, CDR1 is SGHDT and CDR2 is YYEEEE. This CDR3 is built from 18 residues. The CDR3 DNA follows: TGTGCCAGCAGCTTGACCCAAACCGGGACGCCAAGTCGGGAGACCCAGTACTTC. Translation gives CASSLTQTGTPSRETQYF.

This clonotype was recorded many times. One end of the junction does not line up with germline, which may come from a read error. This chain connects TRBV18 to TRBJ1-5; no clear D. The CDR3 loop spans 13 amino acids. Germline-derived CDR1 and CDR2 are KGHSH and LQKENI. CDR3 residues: CASSPPWGQPQHF. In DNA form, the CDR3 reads TGTGCCAGCTCTCCACCTTGGGGTCAGCCCCAGCATTTT. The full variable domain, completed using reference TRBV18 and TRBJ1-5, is NAGVMQNPRHLVRRRGQEARLRCSPMKGHSHVYWYRQLPEEGLKFMVYLQKENIIDESGMPKERFSAEFPKEGPSILRIQQVVRGDSAAYFCASSPPWGQPQHFGDGTRLSIL.

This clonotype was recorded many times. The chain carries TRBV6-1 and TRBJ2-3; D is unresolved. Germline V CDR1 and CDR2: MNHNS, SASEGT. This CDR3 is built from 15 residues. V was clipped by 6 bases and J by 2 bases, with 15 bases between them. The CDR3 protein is CASSPDFTATDTQYF. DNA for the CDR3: TGTGCCAGCAGCCCTGACTTTACCGCCACAGATACGCAGTATTTT.

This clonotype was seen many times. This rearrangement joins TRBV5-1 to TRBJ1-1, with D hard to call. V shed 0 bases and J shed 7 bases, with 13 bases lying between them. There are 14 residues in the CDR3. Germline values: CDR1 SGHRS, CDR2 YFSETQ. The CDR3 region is CASSLVVGNGEAFF. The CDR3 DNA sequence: TGCGCCAGCAGCTTGGTTGTGGGGAACGGTGAAGCTTTCTTT.

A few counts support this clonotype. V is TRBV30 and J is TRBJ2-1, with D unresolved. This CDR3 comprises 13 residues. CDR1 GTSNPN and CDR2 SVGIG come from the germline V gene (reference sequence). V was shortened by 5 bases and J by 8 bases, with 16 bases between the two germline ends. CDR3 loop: CAWVPSGAHEQFF. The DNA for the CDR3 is TGTGCCTGGGTACCATCGGGCGCCCATGAGCAGTTCTTC.

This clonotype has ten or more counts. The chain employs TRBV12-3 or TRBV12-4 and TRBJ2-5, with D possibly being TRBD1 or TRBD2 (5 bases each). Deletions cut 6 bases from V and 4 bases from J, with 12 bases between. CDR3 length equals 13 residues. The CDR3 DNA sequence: TGTGCCAGCAGGGGGGACGGCGGAGAGACCCAGTACTTC. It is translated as CASRGDGGETQYF.

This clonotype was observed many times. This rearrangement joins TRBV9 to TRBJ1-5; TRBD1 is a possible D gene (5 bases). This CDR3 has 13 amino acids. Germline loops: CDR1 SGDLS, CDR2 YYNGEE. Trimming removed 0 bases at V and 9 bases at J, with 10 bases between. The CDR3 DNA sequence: TGTGCCAGCAGCGTAGCGGGGGTTGGGCCCCAGCATTTT. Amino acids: CASSVAGVGPQHF.

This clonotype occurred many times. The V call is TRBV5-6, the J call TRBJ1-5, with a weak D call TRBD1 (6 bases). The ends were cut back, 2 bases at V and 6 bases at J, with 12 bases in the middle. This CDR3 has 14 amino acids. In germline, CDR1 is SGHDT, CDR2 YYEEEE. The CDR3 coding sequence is TGTGCCAGCAGCTTCCAGGGGCGAGGTCAGCCCCAGCATTTT. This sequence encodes CASSFQGRGQPQHF.

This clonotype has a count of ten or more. CDR3 region: CASSYRGRLTYEQYF. CDR3 DNA: TGTGCCAGCAGTTACAGGGGGCGCTTGACCTACGAGCAGTACTTC. The chain joins TRBV6-5 to TRBJ2-7, with TRBD1 matching 7 bases. The V gene end was trimmed by 2 bases and the J gene end by 2 bases; junction bases not matched to a gene: 6. The germline gives CDR1 MNHEY, CDR2 SVGAGI. This CDR3 comprises 15 residues.

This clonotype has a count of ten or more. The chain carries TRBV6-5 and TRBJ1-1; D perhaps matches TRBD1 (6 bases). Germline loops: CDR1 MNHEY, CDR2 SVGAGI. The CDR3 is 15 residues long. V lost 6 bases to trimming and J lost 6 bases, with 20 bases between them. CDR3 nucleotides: TGTGCCAGCAGATATGGACAGTCGTTGGTGGCTGAAGCTTTCTTT. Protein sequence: CASRYGQSLVAEAFF.

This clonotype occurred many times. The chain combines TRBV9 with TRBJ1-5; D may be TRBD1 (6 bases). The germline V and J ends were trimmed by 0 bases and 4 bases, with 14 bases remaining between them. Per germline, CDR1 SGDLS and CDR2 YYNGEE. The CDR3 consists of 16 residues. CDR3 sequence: CASSVGGTPDNQPQHF. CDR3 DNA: TGTGCCAGCAGCGTAGGAGGGACACCGGATAATCAGCCCCAGCATTTT.